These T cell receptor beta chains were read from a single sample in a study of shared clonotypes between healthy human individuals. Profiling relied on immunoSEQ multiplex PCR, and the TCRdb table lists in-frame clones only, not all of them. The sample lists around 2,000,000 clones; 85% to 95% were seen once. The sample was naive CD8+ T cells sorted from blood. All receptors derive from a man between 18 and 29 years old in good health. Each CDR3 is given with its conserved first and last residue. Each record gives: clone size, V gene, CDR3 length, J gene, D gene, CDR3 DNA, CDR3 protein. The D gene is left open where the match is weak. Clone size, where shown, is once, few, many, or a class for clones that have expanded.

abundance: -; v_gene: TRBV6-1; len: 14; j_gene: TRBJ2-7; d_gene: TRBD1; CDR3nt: TGTGCCAGCAAATCCAGGGGGAGCGCCTACGAGCAGTACTTC; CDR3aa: CASKSRGSAYEQYF
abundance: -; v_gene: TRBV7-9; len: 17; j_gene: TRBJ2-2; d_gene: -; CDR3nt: TGTGCCAGCAGCCCCAATACGGGGGGCCTATTGACCGGGGAGCTGTTTTTT; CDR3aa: CASSPNTGGLLTGELFF
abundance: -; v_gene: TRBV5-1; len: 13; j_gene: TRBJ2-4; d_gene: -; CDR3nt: TGCGCCAGCCGGGGCGCGGTCGAAAACATTCAGTACTTC; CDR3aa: CASRGAVENIQYF
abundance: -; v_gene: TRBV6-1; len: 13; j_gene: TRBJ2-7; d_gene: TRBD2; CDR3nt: TGTGCCATACGGCTAGCGGTCGCGTACGAGCAGTACTTC; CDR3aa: CAIRLAVAYEQYF
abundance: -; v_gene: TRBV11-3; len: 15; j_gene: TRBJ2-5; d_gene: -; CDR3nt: TGTGCCAGCAGCTTGGATCCGGGAGCCCAAGAGACCCAGTACTTC; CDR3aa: CASSLDPGAQETQYF
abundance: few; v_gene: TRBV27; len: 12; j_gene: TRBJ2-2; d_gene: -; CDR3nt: TGTGCCAGCAGTAGGAACACCGGGGAGCTGTTTTTT; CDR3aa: CASSRNTGELFF
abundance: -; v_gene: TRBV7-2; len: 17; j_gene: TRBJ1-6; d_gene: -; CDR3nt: TGTGCCAGCAGCTCAAGGGAAGATAGCTCCTATAATTCACCCCTCCACTTT; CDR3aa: CASSSREDSSYNSPLHF
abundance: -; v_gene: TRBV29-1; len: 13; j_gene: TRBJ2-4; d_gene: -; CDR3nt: TGCAGCGCCGTCGAGAGGGACAAAAACATTCAGTACTTC; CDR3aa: CSAVERDKNIQYF
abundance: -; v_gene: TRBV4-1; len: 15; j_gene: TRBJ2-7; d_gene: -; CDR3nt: TGCGCCAGCAGCCAAGTCACGGTATCGGCCCACGAGCAGTACTTC; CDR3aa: CASSQVTVSAHEQYF
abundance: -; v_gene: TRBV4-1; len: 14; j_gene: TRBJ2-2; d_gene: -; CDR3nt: TGCGCCAGCAGCCAAGATCAGGGGCTCGGGGAGCTGTTTTTT; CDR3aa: CASSQDQGLGELFF
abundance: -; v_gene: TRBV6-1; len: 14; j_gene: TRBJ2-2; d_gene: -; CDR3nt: TGTGCCAGCAGTGCCCGCATTGGCACCGGGGAGCTGTTTTTT; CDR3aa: CASSARIGTGELFF
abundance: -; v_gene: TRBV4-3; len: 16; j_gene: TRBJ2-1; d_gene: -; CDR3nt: TGCGCCAGCAGCCGGGATCGGGACCCCATCTACAATGAGCAGTTCTTC; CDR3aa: CASSRDRDPIYNEQFF
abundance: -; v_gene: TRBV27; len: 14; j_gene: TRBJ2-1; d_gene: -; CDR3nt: TGTGCCAGCACCGGGGGAAGCTCCTACAATGAGCAGTTCTTC; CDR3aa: CASTGGSSYNEQFF
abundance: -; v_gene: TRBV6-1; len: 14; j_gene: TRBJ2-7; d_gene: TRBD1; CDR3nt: TGTGCCAGCAGTGGGACAGGTTTGGCCTACGAGCAGTACTTC; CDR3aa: CASSGTGLAYEQYF
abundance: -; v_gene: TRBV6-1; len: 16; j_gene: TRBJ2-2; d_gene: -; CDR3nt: TGTGCCAGCAGTGAAGCGATAAAGGGTGGGACCGGGGAGCTGTTTTTT; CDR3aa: CASSEAIKGGTGELFF
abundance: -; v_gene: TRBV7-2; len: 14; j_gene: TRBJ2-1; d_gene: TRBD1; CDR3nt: TGTGCCAGCAGCTTTGAACAGGGGCTCAGTGAGCAGTTCTTC; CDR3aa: CASSFEQGLSEQFF
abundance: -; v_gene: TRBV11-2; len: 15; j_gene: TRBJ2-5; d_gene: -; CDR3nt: TGTGCCAGCAGCCCTACCGTTGGGTACCAAGAGACCCAGTACTTC; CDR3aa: CASSPTVGYQETQYF